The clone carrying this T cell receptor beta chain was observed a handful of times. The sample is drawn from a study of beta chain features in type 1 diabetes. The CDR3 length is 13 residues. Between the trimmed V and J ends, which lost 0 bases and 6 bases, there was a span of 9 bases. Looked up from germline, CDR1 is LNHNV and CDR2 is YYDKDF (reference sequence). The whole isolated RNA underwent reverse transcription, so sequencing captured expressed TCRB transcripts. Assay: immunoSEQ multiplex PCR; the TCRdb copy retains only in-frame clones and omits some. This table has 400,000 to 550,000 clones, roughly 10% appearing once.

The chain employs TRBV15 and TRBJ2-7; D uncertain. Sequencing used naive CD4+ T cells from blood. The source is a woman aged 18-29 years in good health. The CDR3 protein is CATSRDRSSEQYV. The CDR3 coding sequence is TGTGCCACCAGCAGAGACAGGTCCAGCGAGCAGTACGTC.